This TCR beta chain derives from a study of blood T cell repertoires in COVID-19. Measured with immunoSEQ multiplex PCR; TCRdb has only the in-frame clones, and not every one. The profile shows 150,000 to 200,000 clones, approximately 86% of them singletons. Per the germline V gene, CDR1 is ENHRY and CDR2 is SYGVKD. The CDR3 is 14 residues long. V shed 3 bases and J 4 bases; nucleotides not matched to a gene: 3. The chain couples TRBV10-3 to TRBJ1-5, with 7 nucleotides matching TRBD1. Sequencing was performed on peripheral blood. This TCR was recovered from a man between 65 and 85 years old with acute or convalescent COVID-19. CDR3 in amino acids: CAISEQGLNQPQHF. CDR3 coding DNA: TGTGCCATCAGTGAACAGGGGCTTAATCAGCCCCAGCATTTT.